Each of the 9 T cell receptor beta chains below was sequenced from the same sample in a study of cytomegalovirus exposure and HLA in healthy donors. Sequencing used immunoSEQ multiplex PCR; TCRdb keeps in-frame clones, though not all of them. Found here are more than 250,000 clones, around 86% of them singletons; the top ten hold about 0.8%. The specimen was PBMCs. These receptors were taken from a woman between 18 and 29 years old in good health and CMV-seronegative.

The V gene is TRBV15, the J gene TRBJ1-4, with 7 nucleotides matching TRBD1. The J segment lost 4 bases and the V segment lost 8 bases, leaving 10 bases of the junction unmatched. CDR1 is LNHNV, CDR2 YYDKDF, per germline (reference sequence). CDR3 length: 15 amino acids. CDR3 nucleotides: TGTGCCACCGCCAACCTGGGACAGCGTAATGAAAAACTGTTTTTT. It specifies CATANLGQRNEKLFF.

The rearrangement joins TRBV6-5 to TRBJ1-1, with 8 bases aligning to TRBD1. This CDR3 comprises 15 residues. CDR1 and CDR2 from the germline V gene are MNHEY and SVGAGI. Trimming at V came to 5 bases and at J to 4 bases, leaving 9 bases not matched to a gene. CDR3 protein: CASSTARGRGTEAFF. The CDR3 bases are TGTGCCAGCAGTACCGCCAGGGGGCGAGGCACTGAAGCTTTCTTT.

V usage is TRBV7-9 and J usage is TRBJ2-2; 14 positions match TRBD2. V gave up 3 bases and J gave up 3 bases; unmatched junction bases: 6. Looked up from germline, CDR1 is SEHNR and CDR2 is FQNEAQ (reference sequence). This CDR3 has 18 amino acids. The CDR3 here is CASSFGKTSGRDTGELFF. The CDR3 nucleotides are TGTGCCAGCAGCTTTGGCAAGACTAGCGGGAGGGACACCGGGGAGCTGTTTTTT.

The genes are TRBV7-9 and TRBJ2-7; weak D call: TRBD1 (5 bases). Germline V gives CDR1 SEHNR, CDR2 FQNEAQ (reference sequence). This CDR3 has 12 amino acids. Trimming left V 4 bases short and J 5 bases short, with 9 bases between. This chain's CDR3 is CASSSRQNEQYF. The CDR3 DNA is TGTGCCAGCAGCTCACGACAGAACGAGCAGTACTTC.

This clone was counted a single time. CDR3 protein: CASSFQSSYEQYF. As DNA, the CDR3 is TGTGCCAGCAGTTTCCAGTCCTCCTACGAGCAGTACTTC. This chain connects TRBV27 to TRBJ2-7, with no clear D. Trimming shortened V by 3 bases and J by 0 bases, and 6 bases separated the two germline ends. Germline-derived CDR1 and CDR2 are MNHEY and SMNVEV (reference sequence). This CDR3 spans 13 amino acids.

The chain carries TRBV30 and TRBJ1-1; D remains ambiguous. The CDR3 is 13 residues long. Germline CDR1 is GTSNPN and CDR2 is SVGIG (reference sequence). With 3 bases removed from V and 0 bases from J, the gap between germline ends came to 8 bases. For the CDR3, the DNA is TGTGCCTGGAGCCTGGCAATGAACACTGAAGCTTTCTTT. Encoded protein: CAWSLAMNTEAFF.

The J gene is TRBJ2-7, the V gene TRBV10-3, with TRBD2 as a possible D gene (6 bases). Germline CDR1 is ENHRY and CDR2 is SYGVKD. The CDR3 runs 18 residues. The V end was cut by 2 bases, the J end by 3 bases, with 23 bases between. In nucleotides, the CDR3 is TGTGCCATCAGTGAGGGGGGGATCTTTCGGCCCCTAAACTACGAGCAGTACTTC. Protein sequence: CAISEGGIFRPLNYEQYF.

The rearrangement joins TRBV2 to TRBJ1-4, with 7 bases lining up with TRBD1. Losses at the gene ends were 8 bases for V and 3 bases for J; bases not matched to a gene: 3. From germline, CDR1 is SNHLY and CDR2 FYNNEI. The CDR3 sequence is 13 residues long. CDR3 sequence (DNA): TGTGCCAGCCACAGGGGACCTAATGAAAAACTGTTTTTT. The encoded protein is CASHRGPNEKLFF.

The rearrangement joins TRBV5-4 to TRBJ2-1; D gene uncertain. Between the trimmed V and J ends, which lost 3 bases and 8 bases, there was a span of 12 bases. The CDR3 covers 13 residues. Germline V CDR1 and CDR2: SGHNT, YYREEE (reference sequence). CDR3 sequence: CASSSYLYDEQFF. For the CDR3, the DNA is TGTGCCAGCAGCTCCTACCTTTACGATGAGCAGTTCTTC.